These 29 T cell receptor beta chains came from one sample sequenced in a study of control samples from healthy donors and cancer patients (dated by TCRdb to about 2020). The method was the immunoSEQ multiplex PCR assay. This immuneACCESS table, as held by TCRdb, lists in-frame sequences with V and J called but not all clones. Of the missing ones, under half trace to an unresolved V gene in checked studies; the others have no known cause. The sample yields 100,000 to 150,000 clones; around 92% were counted once. Of the sample, under 0.7% is held by the ten largest clones. Material for sequencing was PBMCs. These receptors all come from an elderly man with head and neck cancer.

The chain carries TRBV5-1 and TRBJ2-1, with 9 bases identical to TRBD1. The CDR3 is made up of 15 amino acids. Looked up from germline, CDR1 is SGHRS and CDR2 is YFSETQ. The J segment lost 4 bases and the V segment lost 0 bases, leaving 2 bases of the junction unmatched. The CDR3 DNA reads TGCGCCAGCAGCTTGGGGACAGGGGAATACAATGAGCAGTTCTTC. It specifies CASSLGTGEYNEQFF.

J is TRBJ1-4 and V is TRBV7-2; D perhaps matches TRBD1 (5 bases). Germline CDR1 and CDR2: SGHTA and FQGNSA. The CDR3 is made up of 15 amino acids. Trimming cost V 5 bases and J 7 bases, with 17 bases left between them. The DNA of the CDR3 is TGTGCCAGCAGCCCGAATTTTAAGGGGTCTGAAAAACTGTTTTTT. Residues: CASSPNFKGSEKLFF.

The rearrangement uses TRBV30 and TRBJ2-2; D is unclear. V was trimmed by 6 bases and J by 3 bases, leaving 5 bases between them. Germline V gives CDR1 GTSNPN, CDR2 SVGIG (reference sequence). The CDR3 is 11 residues long. CDR3 protein: CACRDTGELFF. DNA for the CDR3: TGTGCCTGCCGGGACACCGGGGAGCTGTTTTTT.

A single count supports this clone. The chain uses TRBV6-1 and TRBJ2-7, with D possibly being TRBD1 (6 bases). The V and J ends lost 0 bases and 3 bases respectively, with 15 bases between them. The CDR3 sequence is 16 residues long. Germline V gene sequence: CDR1 MNHNS, CDR2 SASEGT. The CDR3 loop reads CASSEAHREGLYEQYF. CDR3 bases: TGTGCCAGCAGTGAAGCGCACAGGGAAGGTCTCTACGAGCAGTACTTC.

V is TRBV27 and J is TRBJ2-7; tentative D call: TRBD2 (7 bases). The ends were cut back, 6 bases at V and 1 base at J, with 13 bases in the middle. The CDR3 extends over 14 amino acids. CDR1 and CDR2 (germline): MNHEY, SMNVEV (reference sequence). This CDR3 reads CASRGGLPSYEQYF. The DNA of the CDR3 is TGTGCCAGCAGGGGGGGGCTCCCTTCCTACGAGCAGTACTTC.

The V and J genes are TRBV10-2 and TRBJ2-7, with TRBD1 matching over 10 bases. This CDR3 region has 14 residues. V gave up 6 bases and J gave up 1 base; unmatched junction bases: 3. Germline-derived CDR1 and CDR2 are WSHSY and SAAADI. This CDR3 reads CASRTGGASYEQYF. For the CDR3, the DNA is TGCGCCAGCAGGACAGGGGGCGCGTCCTACGAGCAGTACTTC.

This clone was detected once. The chain carries TRBV19 and TRBJ1-1; D is unresolved. Germline V gene sequence: CDR1 LNHDA, CDR2 SQIVND (reference sequence). The CDR3 is 13 residues long. The V end was cut by 5 bases, the J end by 1 base, with 8 bases between. Here the CDR3 reads CASSFWENTEAFF. The CDR3 nucleotides read TGTGCCAGTAGTTTCTGGGAGAACACTGAAGCTTTCTTT.

The chain recombines TRBV9 with TRBJ2-5; maybe TRBD2 (6 bases). The CDR3 is made up of 14 amino acids. The V and J ends lost 3 bases and 10 bases respectively, with 19 bases between them. Germline assignment: CDR1 SGDLS and CDR2 YYNGEE. DNA for the CDR3: TGTGCCAGCAGCGCTCGAGGAGGGGAGAGGATCCAGTACTTC. Translating it yields CASSARGGERIQYF.

V is TRBV30 and J is TRBJ1-2, with no clear D. The CDR3 is 13 amino acids. Germline CDR1 reads GTSNPN; CDR2 reads SVGIG (reference sequence). Trimming shortened V by 4 bases and J by 4 bases, and 13 bases separated the two germline ends. The CDR3 bases are TGTGCCTGGAAGCAGACCTCGGGCTATGGCTACACCTTC. Its translation: CAWKQTSGYGYTF.

The chain uses TRBV3-1 (or the pseudogene TRBV3-2) and TRBJ2-3; D possibly uses TRBD1 or TRBD2 (6 bases each). The CDR3 has 15 residues. CDR1 is LGHDT and CDR2 is YNNKEL in the germline V gene (reference sequence). Between the trimmed V and J ends, which lost 4 bases and 0 bases, there was a span of 11 bases. CDR3 sequence (DNA): TGTGCCAGCAGCCTCCGGGGGCCGAGCACAGATACGCAGTATTTT. Amino acids: CASSLRGPSTDTQYF.

The chain couples TRBV24-1 to TRBJ2-2; D unclear. Trimming pared 5 bases from V and 7 bases from J, leaving 22 bases between. The CDR3 runs to 17 residues. CDR1 and CDR2 from the germline V gene are KGHDR and SFDVKD. The CDR3 bases are TGTGCCACCAGTGTCCGTCGCAGGTGGGCTAGGCGCGGGGAGCTGTTTTTT. Translating it yields CATSVRRRWARRGELFF.

The chain is built from TRBV9 and TRBJ2-2, with 10 nucleotides matching TRBD2. The length of the CDR3 is 15 residues. Germline CDR1 SGDLS, CDR2 YYNGEE. J gave up 3 bases and V 2 bases, and 1 base lay outside the gene matches. CDR3 sequence reads: CASSVSGRYTGELFF. The CDR3, as DNA: TGTGCCAGCAGCGTTAGCGGGAGGTACACCGGGGAGCTGTTTTTT.

V gene TRBV18 combines with J gene TRBJ1-3; the D is unclear. Deletions cut 2 bases from V and 0 bases from J, with 5 bases between. Germline CDR1 and CDR2: KGHSH and LQKENI. The CDR3 extends over 14 amino acids. CDR3: CASSPEGSGNTIYF. The CDR3 nucleotides read TGTGCCAGCTCACCAGAGGGCTCTGGAAACACCATATATTTT. The full variable domain, with the rest looked up from reference TRBV18 and TRBJ1-3, is NAGVMQNPRHLVRRRGQEARLRCSPMKGHSHVYWYRQLPEEGLKFMVYLQKENIIDESGMPKERFSAEFPKEGPSILRIQQVVRGDSAAYFCASSPEGSGNTIYFGEGSWLTVV.

On this clone itself: Additional DNA sequences in this sample encode the identical CDR3. The chain has TRBV18 and TRBJ2-7, with D perhaps being TRBD1 or TRBD2 (5 bases each). Germline lookup yields CDR1 KGHSH and CDR2 LQKENI. V lost 3 bases and J 1 base, leaving 10 bases between the germline ends. This CDR3 has 14 amino acids. DNA of the CDR3: TGTGCCAGCTCACCTCGGGACGGTTCCTACGAGCAGTACTTC. Translated: CASSPRDGSYEQYF.

The genes are TRBV3-1 (or the pseudogene TRBV3-2) and TRBJ2-2; D may be TRBD1 (5 bases). The CDR3 length is 16 residues. Germline lookup yields CDR1 LGHDT and CDR2 YNNKEL (reference sequence). V was pared by 4 bases and J by 4 bases, with 16 bases between. The CDR3 reads CASSLRSQGFTGELFF. CDR3 bases: TGTGCCAGCAGCCTCAGATCTCAGGGATTCACCGGGGAGCTGTTTTTT.

V gene TRBV19 combines with J gene TRBJ1-4, with a possible D match to TRBD1 (5 bases). The CDR3 sequence is 15 residues long. Trimming stripped 2 bases from V and 13 bases from J, with 20 bases between. The germline CDR1 and CDR2 sequences are LNHDA and SQIVND (reference sequence). CDR3 in amino acids: CASSISRTQVGRLFF. DNA of the CDR3: TGTGCCAGTAGTATAAGCCGGACACAGGTCGGTAGACTGTTTTTT.

This sequence joins TRBV19 and TRBJ2-3, with 8 nucleotides matching TRBD2. Germline lookup yields CDR1 LNHDA and CDR2 SQIVND (reference sequence). The CDR3 sequence is 12 residues long. The CDR3 loop is CVRGRYTDTQYF. The CDR3 region has the DNA TGTGTGCGCGGGAGGTACACAGATACGCAGTATTTT.

This chain links TRBV27 with TRBJ1-3; unclear D gene. Germline V lookup: CDR1 MNHEY, CDR2 SMNVEV (reference sequence). Trimming removed 6 bases from V and 1 base from J, with 16 bases in between. The CDR3 totals 16 residues. The CDR3 DNA sequence: TGTGCCAGCAGCCTTGGCCCTCCGGGATCTGGAAACACCATATATTTT. Translation: CASSLGPPGSGNTIYF.

The chain uses TRBV7-9 and TRBJ2-3; 12 nucleotides agree with TRBD2. Germline V CDR1 and CDR2: SEHNR, FQNEAQ (reference sequence). The CDR3 spans 16 residues. J was trimmed by 11 bases and V by 3 bases; bases with no gene match: 12. The CDR3 loop reads CASSFATSGRRGKQYF. For the CDR3, the DNA is TGTGCCAGCAGCTTTGCGACTAGCGGGAGAAGGGGAAAGCAGTATTTT.

The chain uses TRBV6-2 or TRBV6-3 and TRBJ1-3, with D unresolved. Trimming took off 2 bases at V and 15 bases at J, with 11 bases between the two ends. The CDR3 length is 11 residues. Per germline, CDR1 MNHEY and CDR2 SVGEGT. CDR3 in amino acids: CASSYGGFPYF. CDR3 bases: TGTGCCAGCAGTTACGGAGGCTTCCCATATTTT.

About this clone: Additional DNA sequences in this sample encode the identical CDR3. J is TRBJ2-2 and V is TRBV5-1; D is unresolved. The CDR3 totals 14 residues. Germline V gene sequence: CDR1 SGHRS, CDR2 YFSETQ. Trimming shortened V by 0 bases and J by 1 base, and 4 bases separated the two germline ends. The CDR3 here is CASSLALNTGELFF. The CDR3 nucleotides read TGCGCCAGCAGCTTGGCCTTGAACACCGGGGAGCTGTTTTTT.

The chain is built from TRBV2 and TRBJ1-4; 8 positions agree with TRBD1. Germline V gene lookup returns CDR1 SNHLY and CDR2 FYNNEI. Trimming removed 6 bases from V and 6 bases from J; junction bases left unmatched: 6. The length of the CDR3 is 14 residues. The CDR3 spells CASSGNRGDEKLFF. The CDR3 DNA reads TGTGCCAGCAGCGGAAACAGGGGGGATGAAAAACTGTTTTTT.

The rearrangement links TRBV7-9 to TRBJ1-2, with D uncertain. V lost 5 bases to trimming and J lost 5 bases, with 15 bases between them. CDR1 and CDR2 (germline): SEHNR, FQNEAQ (reference sequence). The CDR3 is made up of 14 amino acids. The CDR3: CASSPPRAGYGYTF. In DNA form, the CDR3 reads TGTGCCAGCAGCCCCCCACGGGCCGGGTATGGCTACACCTTC.

This CDR3 reads CASSHGSRGTGNTEAFF. DNA for the CDR3: TGTGCCAGCAGTCACGGAAGTCGGGGGACAGGGAACACTGAAGCTTTCTTT. This chain uses TRBV11-2 with TRBJ1-1; TRBD1 agrees at 8 bases. Germline CDR1 SGHAT, CDR2 FQNNGV. V lost 6 bases to trimming and J lost 1 base; unmatched junction nucleotides: 13. This CDR3 has 17 amino acids.

CDR3 residues: CASSARSGAGYGYTF. In DNA form, the CDR3 reads TGTGCCAGCTCCGCACGATCGGGGGCGGGCTATGGCTACACCTTC. The chain combines TRBV18 with TRBJ1-2; weak D call: TRBD1 (6 bases). The V gene's germline CDR1 is KGHSH and CDR2 LQKENI. Trimming took 6 bases from V and 4 from J, leaving 18 bases between them. The CDR3 sequence is 15 residues long. Based on the CDR3 plus reference TRBV18 and TRBJ1-2, the full variable domain is NAGVMQNPRHLVRRRGQEARLRCSPMKGHSHVYWYRQLPEEGLKFMVYLQKENIIDESGMPKERFSAEFPKEGPSILRIQQVVRGDSAAYFCASSARSGAGYGYTFGSGTRLTVV.

This CDR3 is CATSDGRGEFF. The CDR3 DNA sequence: TGTGCCACCAGTGATGGGAGGGGGGAGTTCTTC. V usage is TRBV24-1 and J usage is TRBJ2-1, with D perhaps TRBD2 (7 bases). V was clipped by 3 bases and J by 14 bases, with 10 bases between them. This CDR3 has 11 amino acids. CDR1 and CDR2 (germline): KGHDR, SFDVKD.

This chain joins TRBV7-2 and TRBJ2-5; D is unresolved. The germline gives CDR1 SGHTA, CDR2 FQGNSA. This CDR3 comprises 12 residues. V dropped 5 bases and J dropped 3 bases, with 7 bases sitting between them. CDR3 residues: CASSQGEETQYF. The CDR3 region has the DNA TGTGCCAGCAGCCAAGGAGAAGAGACCCAGTACTTC. Complete variable domain (other parts from reference TRBV7-2 and TRBJ2-5): GAGVSQSPSNKVTEKGKDVELRCDPISGHTALYWYRQSLGQGLEFLIYFQGNSAPDKSGLPSDRFSAERTGGSVSTLTIQRTQQEDSAVYLCASSQGEETQYFGPGTRLLVL.

This clone was found a few times. This chain links TRBV30 with TRBJ2-2; TRBD1 might be the D (6 bases). The V and J ends lost 0 bases and 5 bases respectively, with 10 bases between them. Germline V gene data show CDR1 as GTSNPN and CDR2 as SVGIG (reference sequence). The CDR3 has 14 residues. CDR3 in DNA: TGTGCCTGGAGTGTTCAGGGGACGACCGGGGAGCTGTTTTTT. The encoded protein is CAWSVQGTTGELFF.

This chain uses TRBV25-1 with TRBJ1-1; D unresolved. Looked up from germline, CDR1 is MGHDK and CDR2 is SYGVNS. This CDR3 comprises 15 residues. The germline V and J ends were trimmed by 1 base and 1 base, with 10 bases remaining between them. CDR3 protein: CASSESLHPNTEAFF. The CDR3 DNA sequence: TGTGCCAGCAGTGAATCGTTACATCCGAACACTGAAGCTTTCTTT.